The clone carrying this T cell receptor beta chain was counted many times. This entry belongs to a study of neurological immune-mediated disorders. MiXCR was run by TCRdb on the 5' RACE reads, yielding one entry per CDR3 protein. This table has around 30,000 distinct CDR3 sequences, roughly 4.4% appearing once. Per germline, CDR1 LGHNA and CDR2 YNFKEQ. Trimming took 4 bases from V and 4 from J, leaving 16 bases between them. The CDR3 is made up of 15 amino acids. This receptor was identified in a man aged 18 to 35 in good health. The V gene is TRBV4-2, the J gene TRBJ1-2; D uncertain. What was sequenced was PBMCs. CDR3 DNA: TGTGCCAGCAGCCCCGCGAGGAGGGAGGGCTATGGCTACACCTTC. It specifies CASSPARREGYGYTF.